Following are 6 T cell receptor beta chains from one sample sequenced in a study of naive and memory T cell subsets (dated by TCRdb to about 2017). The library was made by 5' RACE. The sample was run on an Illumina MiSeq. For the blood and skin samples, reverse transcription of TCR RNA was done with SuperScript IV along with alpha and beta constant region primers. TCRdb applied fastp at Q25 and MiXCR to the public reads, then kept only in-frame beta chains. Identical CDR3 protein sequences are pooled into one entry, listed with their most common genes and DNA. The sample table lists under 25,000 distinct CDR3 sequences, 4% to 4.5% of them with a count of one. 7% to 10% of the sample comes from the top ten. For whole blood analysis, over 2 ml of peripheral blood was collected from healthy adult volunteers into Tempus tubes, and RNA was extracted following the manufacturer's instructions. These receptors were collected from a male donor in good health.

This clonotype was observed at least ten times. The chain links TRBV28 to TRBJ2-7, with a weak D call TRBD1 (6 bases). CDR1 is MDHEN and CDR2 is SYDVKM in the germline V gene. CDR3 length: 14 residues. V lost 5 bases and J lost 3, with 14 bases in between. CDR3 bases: TGTGCCAGCAGTCCTCAGGGGCCTGACTACGAGCAGTACTTC. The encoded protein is CASSPQGPDYEQYF.

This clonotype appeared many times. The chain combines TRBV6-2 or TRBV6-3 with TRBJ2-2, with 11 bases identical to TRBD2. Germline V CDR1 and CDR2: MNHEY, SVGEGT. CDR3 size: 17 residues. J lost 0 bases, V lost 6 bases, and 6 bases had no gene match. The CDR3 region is CASRELAGGANTGELFF. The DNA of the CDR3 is TGTGCCAGCAGAGAATTAGCGGGAGGGGCGAACACCGGGGAGCTGTTTTTT.

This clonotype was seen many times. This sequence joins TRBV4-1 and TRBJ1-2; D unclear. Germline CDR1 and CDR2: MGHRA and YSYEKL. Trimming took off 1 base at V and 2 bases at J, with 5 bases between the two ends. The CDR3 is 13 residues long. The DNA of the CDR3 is TGCGCCAGCAGCCAAGCCGGGAACTATGGCTACACCTTC. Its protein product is CASSQAGNYGYTF.

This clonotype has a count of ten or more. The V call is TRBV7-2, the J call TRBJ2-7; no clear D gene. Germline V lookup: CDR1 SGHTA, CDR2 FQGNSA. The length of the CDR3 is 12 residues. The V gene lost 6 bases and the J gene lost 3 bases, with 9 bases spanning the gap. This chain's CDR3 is CASSPNFYEQYF. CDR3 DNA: TGTGCCAGCAGTCCAAATTTCTACGAGCAGTACTTC.

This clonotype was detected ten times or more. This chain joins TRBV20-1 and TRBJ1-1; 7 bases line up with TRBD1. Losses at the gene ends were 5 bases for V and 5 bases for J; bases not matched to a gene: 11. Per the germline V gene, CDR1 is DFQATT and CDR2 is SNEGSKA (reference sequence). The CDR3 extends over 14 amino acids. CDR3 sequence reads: CSAPSTGTTTEAFF. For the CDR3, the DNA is TGCAGTGCTCCTTCGACAGGGACGACTACTGAAGCTTTCTTT.

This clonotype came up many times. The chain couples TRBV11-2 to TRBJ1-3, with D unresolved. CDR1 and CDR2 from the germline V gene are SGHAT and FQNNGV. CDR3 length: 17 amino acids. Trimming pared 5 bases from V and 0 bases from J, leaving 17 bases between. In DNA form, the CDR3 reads TGTGCCAGCAGCCCGCTTTCTCCATATACCTCTGGAAACACCATATATTTT. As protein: CASSPLSPYTSGNTIYF. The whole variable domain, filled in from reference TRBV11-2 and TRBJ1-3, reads EAGVAQSPRYKIIEKRQSVAFWCNPISGHATLYWYQQILGQGPKLLIQFQNNGVVDDSQLPKDRFSAERLKGVDSTLKIQPAKLEDSAVYLCASSPLSPYTSGNTIYFGEGSWLTVV.